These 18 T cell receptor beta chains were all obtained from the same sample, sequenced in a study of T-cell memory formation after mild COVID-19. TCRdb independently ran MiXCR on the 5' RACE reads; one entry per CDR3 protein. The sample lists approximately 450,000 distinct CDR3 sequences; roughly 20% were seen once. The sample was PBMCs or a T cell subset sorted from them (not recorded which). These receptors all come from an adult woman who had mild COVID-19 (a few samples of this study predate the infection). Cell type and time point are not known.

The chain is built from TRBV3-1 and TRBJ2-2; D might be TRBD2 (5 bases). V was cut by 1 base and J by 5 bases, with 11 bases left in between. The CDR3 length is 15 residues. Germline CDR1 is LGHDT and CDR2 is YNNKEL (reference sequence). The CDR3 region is CASSQGWTYTGELFF. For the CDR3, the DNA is TGTGCCAGCAGCCAAGGGTGGACTTATACCGGGGAGCTGTTTTTT. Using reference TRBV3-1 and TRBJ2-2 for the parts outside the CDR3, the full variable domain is DTAVSQTPKYLVTQMGNDKSIKCEQNLGHDTMYWYKQDSKKFLKIMFSYNNKELIINETVPNRFSPKSPDKAHLNLHINSLELGDSAVYFCASSQGWTYTGELFFGEGSRLTVL.

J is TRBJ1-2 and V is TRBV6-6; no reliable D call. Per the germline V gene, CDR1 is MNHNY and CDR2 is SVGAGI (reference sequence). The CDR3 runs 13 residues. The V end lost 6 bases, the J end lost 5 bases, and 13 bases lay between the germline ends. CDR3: CASRSRTEYGYTF. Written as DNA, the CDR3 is TGTGCCAGCAGATCACGGACGGAGTATGGCTACACCTTC.

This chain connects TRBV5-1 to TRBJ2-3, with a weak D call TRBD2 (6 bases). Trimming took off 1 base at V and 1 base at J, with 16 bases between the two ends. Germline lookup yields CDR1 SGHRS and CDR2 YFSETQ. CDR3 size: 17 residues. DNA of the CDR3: TGCGCCAGCAGCTTGACTATTCGGGAGAAGGGCACAGATACGCAGTATTTT. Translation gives CASSLTIREKGTDTQYF.

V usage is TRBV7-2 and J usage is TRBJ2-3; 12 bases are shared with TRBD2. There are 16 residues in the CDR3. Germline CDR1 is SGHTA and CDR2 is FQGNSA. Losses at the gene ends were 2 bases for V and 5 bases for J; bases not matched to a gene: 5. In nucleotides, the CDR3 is TGTGCCAGCAGCTTACTAGCGGGGGGGGAGAGAGATACGCAGTATTTT. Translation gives CASSLLAGGERDTQYF.

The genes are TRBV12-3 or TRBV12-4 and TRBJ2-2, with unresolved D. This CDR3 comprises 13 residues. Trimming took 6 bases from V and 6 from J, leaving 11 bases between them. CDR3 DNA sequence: TGTGCCAGCAGATTATCAAGCGCCGGGGAGCTGTTTTTT. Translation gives CASRLSSAGELFF.

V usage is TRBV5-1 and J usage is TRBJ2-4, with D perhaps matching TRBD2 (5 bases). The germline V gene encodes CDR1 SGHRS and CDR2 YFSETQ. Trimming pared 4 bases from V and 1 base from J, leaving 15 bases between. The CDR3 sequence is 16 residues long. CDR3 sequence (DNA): TGCGCCAGCAGCACCGGGAACCCTCCGGCCAAAAACATTCAGTACTTC. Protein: CASSTGNPPAKNIQYF. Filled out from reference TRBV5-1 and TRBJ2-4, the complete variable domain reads KAGVTQTPRYLIKTRGQQVTLSCSPISGHRSVSWYQQTPGQGLQFLFEYFSETQRNKGNFPGRFSGRQFSNSRSEMNVSTLELGDSALYLCASSTGNPPAKNIQYFGAGTRLSVL.

This chain's CDR3 is CSASIPGSYEQYF. CDR3 bases: TGCAGTGCTAGTATACCAGGCTCCTACGAGCAGTACTTC. The V call is TRBV20-1, the J call TRBJ2-7; no clear D gene. Germline assignment: CDR1 DFQATT and CDR2 SNEGSKA (reference sequence). The length of the CDR3 is 13 residues. V was pared by 3 bases and J by 0 bases, with 9 bases between.

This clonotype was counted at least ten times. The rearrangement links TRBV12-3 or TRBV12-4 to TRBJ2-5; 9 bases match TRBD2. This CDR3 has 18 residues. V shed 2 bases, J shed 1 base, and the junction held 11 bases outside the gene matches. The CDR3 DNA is TGTGCCAGCAGTTTAAAGGTCGGGAGCGGGGGGATCCAAGAGACCCAGTACTTC. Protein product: CASSLKVGSGGIQETQYF.

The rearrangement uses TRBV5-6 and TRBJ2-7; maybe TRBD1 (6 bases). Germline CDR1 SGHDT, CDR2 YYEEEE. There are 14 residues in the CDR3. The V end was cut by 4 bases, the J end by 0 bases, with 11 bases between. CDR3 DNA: TGTGCCAGCAGCGGGACACTCAACTCCTACGAGCAGTACTTC. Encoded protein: CASSGTLNSYEQYF.

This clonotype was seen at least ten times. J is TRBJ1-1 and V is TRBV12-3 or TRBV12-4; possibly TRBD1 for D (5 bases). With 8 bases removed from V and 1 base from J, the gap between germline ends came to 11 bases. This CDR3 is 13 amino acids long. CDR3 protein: CASRKTGNTEAFF. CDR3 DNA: TGTGCCAGCCGCAAAACAGGGAACACTGAAGCTTTCTTT.

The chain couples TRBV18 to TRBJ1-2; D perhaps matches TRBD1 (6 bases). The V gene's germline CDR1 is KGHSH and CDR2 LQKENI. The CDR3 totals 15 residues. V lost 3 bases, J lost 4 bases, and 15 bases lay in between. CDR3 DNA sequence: TGTGCCAGCTCACCTTCCGGACAGAGGGGCTATGGCTACACCTTC. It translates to CASSPSGQRGYGYTF.

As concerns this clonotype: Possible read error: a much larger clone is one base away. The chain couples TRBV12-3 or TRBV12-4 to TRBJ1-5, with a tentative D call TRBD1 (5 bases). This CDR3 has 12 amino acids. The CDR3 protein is CASSSGNQHQHF. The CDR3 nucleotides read TGTGCCAGCAGTTCAGGGAATCAGCACCAGCATTTT.

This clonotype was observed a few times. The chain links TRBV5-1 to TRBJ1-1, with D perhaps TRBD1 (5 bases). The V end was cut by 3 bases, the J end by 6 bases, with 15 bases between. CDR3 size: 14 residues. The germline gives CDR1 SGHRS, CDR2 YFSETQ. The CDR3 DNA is TGCGCCAGCAGCTCTCCGGGACGGGGACCTGAAGCTTTCTTT. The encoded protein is CASSSPGRGPEAFF.

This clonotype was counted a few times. This CDR3 reads CASSFTGKTEAFF. CDR3 sequence (DNA): TGTGCCAGCAGCTTCACGGGAAAAACTGAAGCTTTCTTT. The genes are TRBV7-9 and TRBJ1-1; D gene ambiguous. V was cut by 3 bases and J by 5 bases, with 10 bases left in between. Germline CDR1 and CDR2: SEHNR and FQNEAQ (reference sequence). CDR3 length: 13 residues.

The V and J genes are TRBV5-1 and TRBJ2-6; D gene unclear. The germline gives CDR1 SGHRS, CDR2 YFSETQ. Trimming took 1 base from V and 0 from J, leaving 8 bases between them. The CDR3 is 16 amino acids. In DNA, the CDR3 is TGCGCCAGCAGCTTGTTTACGGACTCTGGGGCCAACGTCCTGACTTTC. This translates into CASSLFTDSGANVLTF.

The CDR3 region has the DNA TGCGCCAGCACCCGCGGGGGGGCCGGCGGGGAGCTGTTTTTT. Residues: CASTRGGAGGELFF. The chain combines TRBV5-1 with TRBJ2-2; 9 bases line up with TRBD2. CDR3 length equals 14 residues. V lost 6 bases, J lost 7 bases, and 7 bases stayed unmatched. In germline, CDR1 is SGHRS, CDR2 YFSETQ. The whole variable domain, remainder taken from reference TRBV5-1 and TRBJ2-2, is KAGVTQTPRYLIKTRGQQVTLSCSPISGHRSVSWYQQTPGQGLQFLFEYFSETQRNKGNFPGRFSGRQFSNSRSEMNVSTLELGDSALYLCASTRGGAGGELFFGEGSRLTVL.

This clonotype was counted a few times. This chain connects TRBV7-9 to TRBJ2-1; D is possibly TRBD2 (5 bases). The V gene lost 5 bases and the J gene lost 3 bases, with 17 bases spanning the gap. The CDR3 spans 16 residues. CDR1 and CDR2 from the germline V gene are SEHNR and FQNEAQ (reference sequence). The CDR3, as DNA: TGTGCCAGCAGCACCGAACCGGGAATGGGCTACAATGAGCAGTTCTTC. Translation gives CASSTEPGMGYNEQFF.

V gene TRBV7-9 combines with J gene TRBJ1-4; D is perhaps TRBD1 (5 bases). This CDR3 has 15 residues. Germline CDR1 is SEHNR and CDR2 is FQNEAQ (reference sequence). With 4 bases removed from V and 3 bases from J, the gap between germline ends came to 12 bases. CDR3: CASSSRDGPNEKLFF. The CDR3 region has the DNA TGTGCCAGCAGCTCCCGGGACGGTCCTAATGAAAAACTGTTTTTT.